This T cell receptor (beta chain) was recorded in a study of shared T cell receptors in the human thymus. Clones were sequenced by immunoSEQ multiplex PCR, and TCRdb holds only the in-frame ones, with some missing. The table records roughly 710,000 clones, approximately 85% of them present only once. The CDR3 length is 15 residues. Germline V gene lookup returns CDR1 MGHRA and CDR2 YSYEKL. Trimming removed 3 bases from V and 2 bases from J, with 11 bases in between. This same sample was also part of a study on human thymus T cells.

The sequence was collected from a girl less than two years old with a congenital heart defect. V gene TRBV4-1 combines with J gene TRBJ1-3; no definite D call. The sequenced material came from thymocytes. CDR3 coding DNA: TGCGCCAGCAGCCAGGGAGGAATTGCTGGAAACACCATATATTTT. It translates to CASSQGGIAGNTIYF.